The 2 T cell receptor beta chains given below trace back to one sample, sequenced in a study of cytomegalovirus exposure and HLA in healthy donors. It was with 60 Vbeta and 13 Jbeta primers that the PCR ran. Sequenced by immunoSEQ multiplex PCR; TCRdb stores in-frame clones only, minus some. The table records around 68,000 clones, roughly 75% of them present only once. Sequencing used PBMCs. The receptor source for this set is a woman in her thirties in good health and CMV-seropositive.

The chain carries TRBV5-1 and TRBJ2-3; 8 bases map to TRBD2. This CDR3 spans 16 amino acids. Trimming took 0 bases from V and 6 from J; bases not matched to a gene: 9. CDR1 and CDR2 from the germline V gene are SGHRS and YFSETQ. CDR3 sequence: CASSLVGTSGGDTQYF. The CDR3 DNA reads TGCGCCAGCAGCTTGGTGGGGACATCGGGGGGGGATACGCAGTATTTT.

This chain joins TRBV19 and TRBJ2-5, with 12 positions matching TRBD2. V lost 5 bases, J lost 5 bases, and 12 bases stayed unmatched. CDR1 and CDR2 from the germline V gene are LNHDA and SQIVND (reference sequence). The CDR3 runs to 17 residues. The CDR3 reads CASSDPGLAGRWETQYF. CDR3 in DNA: TGTGCCAGTAGTGACCCGGGACTAGCGGGCCGGTGGGAGACCCAGTACTTC. Full variable domain (remainder filled in from reference TRBV19 and TRBJ2-5): DGGITQSPKYLFRKEGQNVTLSCEQNLNHDAMYWYRQDPGQGLRLIYYSQIVNDFQKGDIAEGYSVSREKKESFPLTVTSAQKNPTAFYLCASSDPGLAGRWETQYFGPGTRLLVL.